This T cell receptor beta chain was recovered during a study of blood T cell repertoires in COVID-19. Original analysis: By means of reference gene primer amplification, nucleated cell counts were estimated. Some clones are missing from TCRdb's copy, which holds only in-frame ones; the method was immunoSEQ multiplex PCR. For V, J and clone size, that table is used; D and trimming come from the DNA. Of 150,000 or so clones in the sample, 80% to 90% were seen once. The age range of participants was about 18 to 89 years, with residence in about 25 US areas. CDR3 length equals 16 residues. The V gene's germline CDR1 is LNHDA and CDR2 SQIVND (reference sequence). V shed 3 bases and J shed 0 bases, with 12 bases lying between them.

Material for sequencing was PBMCs or T cells enriched from blood (not recorded which). The receptor was derived from a woman aged 50 to 60 who had recovered from COVID-19. V usage is TRBV19 and J usage is TRBJ1-3; a possible D gene is TRBD1 (5 bases). CDR3 in amino acids: CASSIWGDFSGNTIYF. The CDR3 region has the DNA TGTGCCAGTAGTATCTGGGGGGACTTCTCTGGAAACACCATATATTTT. Full variable domain (missing parts from reference TRBV19 and TRBJ1-3): DGGITQSPKYLFRKEGQNVTLSCEQNLNHDAMYWYRQDPGQGLRLIYYSQIVNDFQKGDIAEGYSVSREKKESFPLTVTSAQKNPTAFYLCASSIWGDFSGNTIYFGEGSWLTVV.